Each of the 6 T cell receptor beta chains below was sequenced from the same sample in a study of graft-versus-host responses after intestinal transplantation. Using immunoSEQ multiplex PCR, the repertoire was profiled, and TCRdb retains in-frame clones only, with some absent. This table has about 88,000 clones, approximately 89% appearing once. These receptors' antigens are unknown. Sequencing used unstimulated CD4+ T cells sorted from spleen or lymph node cells, obtained before transplant. All receptors come from a human donor who was the organ donor for an intestinal transplant.

This chain joins TRBV30 and TRBJ2-5; 9 nucleotides align to TRBD1. The CDR3 loop spans 13 amino acids. V lost 2 bases to trimming and J lost 6 bases; unmatched junction nucleotides: 4. CDR1 GTSNPN and CDR2 SVGIG come from the germline V gene (reference sequence). The CDR3 DNA is TGTGCCTGGAGTAGGACAGGGGTACAGACCCAGTACTTC. It translates to CAWSRTGVQTQYF. The variable domain in full, with the rest retrieved from reference TRBV30 and TRBJ2-5, is SQTIHQWPATLVQPVGSPLSLECTVEGTSNPNLYWYRQAAGRGLQLLFYSVGIGQISSEVPQNLSASRPQDRQFILSSKKLLLSDSGFYLCAWSRTGVQTQYFGPGTRLLVL.

The chain recombines TRBV19 with TRBJ2-1; TRBD2 aligns across 8 bases. With 6 bases clipped from V and 6 bases from J, the junction kept 16 bases outside the gene matches. The germline gives CDR1 LNHDA, CDR2 SQIVND (reference sequence). CDR3 length equals 17 residues. The CDR3 protein is CASRMGRGLEDSNEQFF. The CDR3 DNA sequence: TGTGCCAGTAGGATGGGACGGGGACTAGAGGACTCCAATGAGCAGTTCTTC.

This clone was counted a single time. The CDR3 sequence is CSVYPSGFQETQYF. DNA for the CDR3: TGCAGCGTTTACCCTAGCGGGTTCCAAGAGACCCAGTACTTC. The chain employs TRBV29-1 and TRBJ2-5; 8 bases map to TRBD2. The V gene's germline CDR1 is SQVTM and CDR2 ANQGSEA. V trimming: 5 bases; J trimming: 1 base; junction bases outside the gene matches: 6. CDR3 length equals 14 residues.

CDR3 nucleotides: TGTGCCAGCAGCGAGAGGTCTGGGACCCAGTACTTC. The encoded protein is CASSERSGTQYF. The chain employs TRBV2 and TRBJ2-5; D remains unclear. The V end lost 6 bases, the J end lost 7 bases, and 12 bases lay between the germline ends. The CDR3 consists of 12 residues. The germline V gene has CDR1 SNHLY and CDR2 FYNNEI. The full variable domain, with the rest looked up from reference TRBV2 and TRBJ2-5, is EPEVTQTPSHQVTQMGQEVILRCVPISNHLYFYWYRQILGQKVEFLVSFYNNEISEKSEIFDDQFSVERPDGSNFTLKIRSTKLEDSAMYFCASSERSGTQYFGPGTRLLVL.

The V and J genes are TRBV27 and TRBJ2-1, with TRBD2 matching over 14 bases. The ends lost 3 bases at V and 5 bases at J; junction bases unmatched: 9. Germline V lookup: CDR1 MNHEY, CDR2 SMNVEV (reference sequence). This CDR3 has 18 residues. CDR3 region: CASSFRLAGGIWHNEQFF. As DNA, the CDR3 is TGTGCCAGCAGTTTCCGACTAGCGGGGGGGATATGGCACAATGAGCAGTTCTTC.

The chain joins TRBV10-3 to TRBJ2-5; 7 bases align to TRBD1. The length of the CDR3 is 14 residues. Trimming took 4 bases from V and 5 from J; bases not matched to a gene: 7. CDR1 is ENHRY and CDR2 is SYGVKD in the germline V gene. CDR3 nucleotide sequence: TGTGCCATCAGTGCAAGACAGGGAAGGGAGACCCAGTACTTC. Translating gives CAISARQGRETQYF.